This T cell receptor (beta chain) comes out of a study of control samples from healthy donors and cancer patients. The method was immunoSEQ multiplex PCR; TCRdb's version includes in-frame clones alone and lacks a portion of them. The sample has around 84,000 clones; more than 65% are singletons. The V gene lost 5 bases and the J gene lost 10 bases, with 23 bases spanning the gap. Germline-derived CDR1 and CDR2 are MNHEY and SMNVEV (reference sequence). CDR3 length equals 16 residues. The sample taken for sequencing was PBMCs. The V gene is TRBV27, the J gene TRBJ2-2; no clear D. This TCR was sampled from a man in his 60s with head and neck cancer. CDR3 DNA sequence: TGTGCCAGCAGTCCGTCACAAGGGCACCTTTCCACGGAGCTGTTTTTT. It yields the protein CASSPSQGHLSTELFF.